Following are 11 T cell receptor beta chains from one sample sequenced in a study of vaccination effects on CD4 cells after COVID-19. Sequencing followed a ViraFEST assay step that expanded antigen-specific CD4+ T cells with viral peptide pools. Having been cultured for around ten days, the cells underwent CD4+ T cell isolation. Sometime from March through December 2020, the person acquired a SARS-CoV-2 infection that PCR confirmed. Two doses of BNT162b2 or mRNA-1273 vaccine were administered to participants. No antigen has been identified for these receptors. Some clones are missing from TCRdb's copy, which holds only in-frame ones; the method was immunoSEQ multiplex PCR. This sample has 15,000 or so clones, with about 80% found just once. The source was CD4+ T cells from PBMCs cultured with SARS-CoV-2 spike peptides, collected after COVID-19 vaccination. All receptors derive from a human donor who had a prior SARS-CoV-2 infection.

V usage is TRBV12-3 or TRBV12-4 and J usage is TRBJ2-3; D remains unclear. The V end lost 6 bases, the J end lost 3 bases, and 10 bases lay between the germline ends. The CDR3 is made up of 13 amino acids. In nucleotides, the CDR3 is TGTGCCAGCAGCCCCTTTCGGACAGATACGCAGTATTTT. Protein sequence: CASSPFRTDTQYF.

J is TRBJ2-3 and V is TRBV21-1; the D segment call TRBD2 is taken from the table without a DNA check. TRBV21-1 is a listed pseudogene. The CDR3 has 21 residues. Here the CDR3 reads CASSGGYGLAGGPGPGDTQYF. DNA for the CDR3: TGTGCCAGCAGCGGAGGATACGGCCTAGCGGGAGGGCCAGGTCCGGGAGATACGCAGTATTTT.

In its sample, this clone was seen once. The V call is TRBV5-6, the J call TRBJ2-3; 7 bases are shared with TRBD2. The CDR3 sequence is 16 residues long. CDR1 is SGHDT, CDR2 YYEEEE, per germline. With 0 bases clipped from V and 1 base from J, the junction kept 5 bases outside the gene matches. CDR3 loop: CASSLAFREGTDTQYF. The CDR3 DNA follows: TGTGCCAGCAGCTTGGCCTTTCGGGAGGGCACAGATACGCAGTATTTT. The full variable domain, completed using reference TRBV5-6 and TRBJ2-3, is DAGVTQSPTHLIKTRGQQVTLRCSPKSGHDTVSWYQQALGQGPQFIFQYYEEEERQRGNFPDRFSGHQFPNYSSELNVNALLLGDSALYLCASSLAFREGTDTQYFGPGTRLTVL.

This rearrangement joins TRBV5-1 to TRBJ2-3; TRBD2 matches at 7 bases. The germline gives CDR1 SGHRS, CDR2 YFSETQ. The ends lost 4 bases at V and 5 bases at J; junction bases unmatched: 7. The CDR3 loop spans 14 amino acids. The DNA for the CDR3 is TGCGCCAGCAGCCTGGGGGGGGGTCTAGATACGCAGTATTTT. It yields the protein CASSLGGGLDTQYF.

V usage is TRBV11-2 and J usage is TRBJ1-2; TRBD1 agrees at 9 bases. V dropped 0 bases and J dropped 8; count of bases not matched to a gene: 7. Per the germline V gene, CDR1 is SGHAT and CDR2 is FQNNGV. The CDR3 totals 15 residues. The CDR3 protein is CASSLDWGQGDGYTF. CDR3 coding DNA: TGTGCCAGCAGCTTAGATTGGGGACAGGGTGACGGCTACACCTTC.

The chain links TRBV11-2 to TRBJ2-2, with 7 bases aligning to TRBD1. This CDR3 region has 15 residues. The trim removed 5 bases at V and 6 bases at J, leaving 9 bases unmatched. Germline loops: CDR1 SGHAT, CDR2 FQNNGV. The CDR3 sequence: CASSADRVFSGELFF. The CDR3 coding sequence is TGTGCCAGCAGCGCAGACAGGGTTTTTTCCGGGGAGCTGTTTTTT. Looking up the rest from reference TRBV11-2 and TRBJ2-2 gives the full variable domain: EAGVAQSPRYKIIEKRQSVAFWCNPISGHATLYWYQQILGQGPKLLIQFQNNGVVDDSQLPKDRFSAERLKGVDSTLKIQPAKLEDSAVYLCASSADRVFSGELFFGEGSRLTVL.

The CDR3 is CASSLDFRGQGYGYTF. CDR3 DNA sequence: TGTGCCAGCAGCTTAGATTTCAGAGGGCAGGGCTATGGCTACACCTTC. The V call is TRBV11-2, the J call TRBJ1-2; D is possibly TRBD1 (5 bases). V was clipped by 0 bases and J by 4 bases, with 15 bases between them. CDR1 and CDR2 (germline): SGHAT, FQNNGV. The CDR3 has 16 residues.

V usage is TRBV14 and J usage is TRBJ2-7; D might be TRBD2 (5 bases). Germline CDR1 SGHDN, CDR2 FVKESK. The CDR3 consists of 15 residues. The germline V and J ends were trimmed by 4 bases and 2 bases, with 15 bases remaining between them. The CDR3 DNA is TGTGCCAGCAGCCCCCTGGGCGGGCCGACCTACGAGCAGTACTTC. Translated: CASSPLGGPTYEQYF.

CDR3 nucleotides: TGTGCCAGCAGTGAAGTAGGAGTCAGGGGTCAGCCCCAGCATTTT. Its translation is CASSEVGVRGQPQHF. The chain carries TRBV2 and TRBJ1-5, with D possibly TRBD1 on 6 matching bases. V lost 1 base and J lost 6, with 13 bases in between. Germline loops: CDR1 SNHLY, CDR2 FYNNEI. This CDR3 contains 15 residues.

V is TRBV21-1 and J is TRBJ2-3; TRBD1 is taken as the D call from the table, unchecked against the DNA. TRBV21-1 is tagged as a pseudogene. This CDR3 has 19 amino acids. The CDR3 reads CASSHVEIGKHRVTDTQYF. The CDR3 nucleotides read TGTGCCAGCAGCCACGTGGAGATCGGTAAGCACAGGGTTACAGATACGCAGTATTTT.

The chain employs TRBV5-1 and TRBJ2-7, with 7 bases matching TRBD1. The ends lost 4 bases at V and 2 bases at J; junction bases unmatched: 9. The germline V gene has CDR1 SGHRS and CDR2 YFSETQ. The CDR3 runs 15 residues. The CDR3 loop is CASSAVDRAAYEQYF. The CDR3 region has the DNA TGCGCCAGCAGCGCGGTAGACAGGGCTGCCTACGAGCAGTACTTC.